The 14 T cell receptor beta chains below were found in one sample sequenced in a study of blood T cell repertoires in COVID-19. Assay: immunoSEQ multiplex PCR; the TCRdb copy retains only in-frame clones and omits some. The sample has over 150,000 clones; 70% to 90% are singletons. The sample was peripheral blood. The receptors stem from a man aged 45-65 years with active or convalescent COVID-19.

CDR3 sequence (DNA): TGTGCCAGCAGCCAAAGACAGGGTGGTTTGAATTCACCCCTCCACTTT. Translating gives CASSQRQGGLNSPLHF. This chain connects TRBV7-6 to TRBJ1-6; 7 positions match TRBD1. CDR1 and CDR2 from the germline V gene are SGHVS and FNYEAQ. V lost 5 bases, J lost 7 bases, and 11 bases stayed unmatched. The CDR3 covers 16 residues.

The chain joins TRBV3-1 (or the pseudogene TRBV3-2) to TRBJ1-1; 9 bases match TRBD1. The junction had 7 bases not matched to a gene; V was cut back by 4 bases and J by 4 bases. Per the germline V gene, CDR1 is LGHDT and CDR2 is YNNKEL (reference sequence). The CDR3 has 15 residues. The CDR3 DNA sequence: TGTGCCAGCAGCCCCCGGACAGGGGCGAGCACTGAAGCTTTCTTT. Its translation: CASSPRTGASTEAFF.

The rearrangement links TRBV5-1 to TRBJ1-3, with unresolved D. V gave up 4 bases and J gave up 0 bases, with 20 bases separating them. CDR3 size: 18 residues. Per the germline V gene, CDR1 is SGHRS and CDR2 is YFSETQ. CDR3: CASSPGGPRFLSGNTIYF. The CDR3 DNA sequence: TGCGCCAGCAGCCCCGGTGGCCCCAGGTTTCTCTCTGGAAACACCATATATTTT.

The sample holds one count of this clone. This chain uses TRBV30 with TRBJ2-3; TRBD2 might be the D (6 bases). CDR1 and CDR2 (germline): GTSNPN, SVGIG (reference sequence). The CDR3 loop spans 14 amino acids. The V end lost 0 bases, the J end lost 3 bases, and 10 bases lay between the germline ends. In nucleotides, the CDR3 is TGTGCCTGGAGTGTGGGTCGGGGGACAGATACGCAGTATTTT. Protein: CAWSVGRGTDTQYF.

V and J are TRBV5-1 and TRBJ2-7; TRBD1 matches at 9 bases. The J segment lost 4 bases and the V segment lost 4 bases, leaving 15 bases of the junction unmatched. Germline values: CDR1 SGHRS, CDR2 YFSETQ. This CDR3 comprises 17 residues. The CDR3 DNA reads TGCGCCAGCAGCATGGGGCCCCCGGGACAGGGATTTTACGAGCAGTACTTC. Its protein product is CASSMGPPGQGFYEQYF.

The chain carries TRBV5-6 and TRBJ1-6, with D unresolved. The V end was cut by 0 bases, the J end by 5 bases, with 9 bases between. The CDR3 covers 15 residues. Germline V gene lookup returns CDR1 SGHDT and CDR2 YYEEEE. CDR3: CASSLEPADNSPLHF. The CDR3 DNA sequence: TGTGCCAGCAGCTTGGAGCCCGCCGATAATTCACCCCTCCACTTT.

The rearrangement uses TRBV11-1 and TRBJ1-2; 10 bases are a match to TRBD1. V shed 5 bases and J 6 bases; nucleotides not matched to a gene: 3. Germline-derived CDR1 and CDR2 are SGHAT and FQDESV (reference sequence). The CDR3 totals 13 residues. The CDR3 nucleotides read TGTGCCAGCAGCCGGGACAGGGGTGATGGCTACACCTTC. Translating gives CASSRDRGDGYTF.

This clone was seen a single time. This chain uses TRBV11-3 with TRBJ2-7, with TRBD1 identical over 8 bases. The germline gives CDR1 SGHNT, CDR2 YENEEA. The CDR3 contains 16 residues. V lost 4 bases, J lost 5 bases, and 13 bases stayed unmatched. CDR3 nucleotide sequence: TGTGCCAGCAGCTCCTACCGGTTAGGACAGGGCCACGAGCAGTACTTC. It codes for CASSSYRLGQGHEQYF.

The rearrangement uses TRBV2 and TRBJ1-5; D is ambiguous. This CDR3 spans 15 amino acids. With 2 bases removed from V and 2 bases from J, the gap between germline ends came to 10 bases. In germline, CDR1 is SNHLY, CDR2 FYNNEI. CDR3 protein: CASSETGRRNQPQHF. The DNA of the CDR3 is TGTGCCAGCAGTGAAACCGGGAGACGCAATCAGCCCCAGCATTTT.

The CDR3 DNA sequence: TGCGCCAGCAGCTTGGCTAGCTCCAGGCTCACCGGGGAGCTGTTTTTT. It yields the protein CASSLASSRLTGELFF. The chain has TRBV5-1 and TRBJ2-2; D is possibly TRBD2 (5 bases). There are 16 residues in the CDR3. Germline CDR1 is SGHRS and CDR2 is YFSETQ. Trimming removed 0 bases at V and 4 bases at J, with 13 bases between. The variable domain in full, completed from reference TRBV5-1 and TRBJ2-2, reads KAGVTQTPRYLIKTRGQQVTLSCSPISGHRSVSWYQQTPGQGLQFLFEYFSETQRNKGNFPGRFSGRQFSNSRSEMNVSTLELGDSALYLCASSLASSRLTGELFFGEGSRLTVL.

The table lists this clone with a few counts. This chain uses TRBV10-3 with TRBJ2-7, with 8 bases identical to TRBD1. Germline-derived CDR1 and CDR2 are ENHRY and SYGVKD. J lost 5 bases, V lost 9 bases, and 6 bases had no gene match. This CDR3 contains 12 residues. The CDR3 protein is CAISGGNNEQYF. CDR3 bases: TGTGCCATATCAGGGGGCAATAACGAGCAGTACTTC.

The chain is built from TRBV6-2 or TRBV6-3 and TRBJ2-5; 16 bases fit TRBD2. Germline CDR1 MNHEY, CDR2 SVGEGT. J was trimmed by 5 bases and V by 2 bases; bases with no gene match: 11. This CDR3 contains 19 residues. The CDR3, as DNA: TGTGCCAGCAGTTACCCGGGACTAGCGGGGGGGGGACTCAGGGAGACCCAGTACTTC. Residues: CASSYPGLAGGGLRETQYF.

This clone occurred once. The chain recombines TRBV29-1 with TRBJ2-2; weak D call: TRBD2 (6 bases). CDR1 is SQVTM and CDR2 is ANQGSEA in the germline V gene. Trimming stripped 4 bases from V and 3 bases from J, with 12 bases between. The CDR3 extends over 14 amino acids. The CDR3 DNA reads TGCAGCGTTGTAACTAGCCGACACACCGGGGAGCTGTTTTTT. This sequence encodes CSVVTSRHTGELFF.

The genes are TRBV7-3 and TRBJ2-7; 9 nucleotides match TRBD1. The trim removed 2 bases at V and 4 bases at J, leaving 12 bases unmatched. Germline values: CDR1 SGHTA, CDR2 FQGTGA. The CDR3 has 17 residues. The CDR3 region is CASSLHRPGQGWYEQYF. The DNA for the CDR3 is TGTGCCAGCAGCTTACACCGACCAGGACAGGGGTGGTACGAGCAGTACTTC.